The 24 T cell receptor beta chains below were found in one sample sequenced in a study of blood T cell repertoires in COVID-19. Method: immunoSEQ multiplex PCR; TCRdb's copy keeps in-frame clones and lacks some. The sample includes 330,000 or so clones, approximately 89% seen only once; the top ten take 3% to 4.5%. The sample comprised peripheral blood. The receptors here all came from a woman in her sixties with COVID-19, enrolled during active disease.

Concerning this clone: Additional DNA sequences in this sample encode the identical CDR3. This chain joins TRBV28 and TRBJ1-5, with TRBD1 as a possible D gene (5 bases). V lost 3 bases and J 4 bases, leaving 10 bases between the germline ends. The CDR3 runs 14 residues. Germline CDR1 reads MDHEN; CDR2 reads SYDVKM. The CDR3 DNA sequence: TGTGCCAGCAGTTTGGCCGGGGGAAATCAGCCCCAGCATTTT. Amino acid sequence: CASSLAGGNQPQHF.

The chain combines TRBV5-4 with TRBJ1-1; maybe TRBD1 (6 bases). V was clipped by 4 bases and J by 4 bases, with 14 bases between them. Germline V gene lookup returns CDR1 SGHNT and CDR2 YYREEE (reference sequence). CDR3 size: 14 residues. The CDR3 bases are TGTGCCAGCAGCGGGCCACAGGGATCCACTGAAGCTTTCTTT. This translates into CASSGPQGSTEAFF. Full variable domain (remainder filled in from reference TRBV5-4 and TRBJ1-1): ETGVTQSPTHLIKTRGQQVTLRCSSQSGHNTVSWYQQALGQGPQFIFQYYREEENGRGNFPPRFSGLQFPNYSSELNVNALELDDSALYLCASSGPQGSTEAFFGQGTRLTVV.

This clone was recorded only once. V is TRBV19 and J is TRBJ1-2, with 9 nucleotides matching TRBD1. Unmatched junction bases numbered 15, after V lost 3 bases and J lost 4 bases. There are 18 residues in the CDR3. The germline V gene has CDR1 LNHDA and CDR2 SQIVND (reference sequence). The CDR3 DNA is TGTGCCAGTAGTATTAAATACGGGACAGGGATAACCCTCTATGGCTACACCTTC. This translates into CASSIKYGTGITLYGYTF.

V and J are TRBV2 and TRBJ1-5; D unresolved. Germline CDR1 SNHLY, CDR2 FYNNEI. The V gene lost 6 bases and the J gene lost 11 bases, with 11 bases spanning the gap. This CDR3 contains 11 residues. The CDR3: CASSIHGAQHF. The CDR3 bases are TGTGCCAGCAGCATACATGGAGCCCAGCATTTT.

The chain joins TRBV6-5 to TRBJ1-5; D not certain. This CDR3 has 14 amino acids. V was shortened by 6 bases and J by 7 bases, with 16 bases between the two germline ends. Germline values: CDR1 MNHEY, CDR2 SVGAGI. The CDR3 sequence: CASRVIAAGQPQHF. CDR3 DNA: TGTGCCAGCAGAGTCATCGCAGCGGGGCAGCCCCAGCATTTT.

The chain couples TRBV5-6 to TRBJ1-5; TRBD1 is a possible D gene (5 bases). Germline V gives CDR1 SGHDT, CDR2 YYEEEE. Trimming removed 2 bases at V and 0 bases at J, with 15 bases between. The CDR3 loop spans 17 amino acids. The CDR3 reads CASSFHRKSYSNQPQHF. The CDR3 nucleotides are TGTGCCAGCAGCTTCCACAGGAAATCCTATAGCAATCAGCCCCAGCATTTT.

The V call is TRBV19, the J call TRBJ2-5, with a possible D match to TRBD1 (5 bases). Trimming removed 3 bases at V and 5 bases at J, with 13 bases between. The CDR3 totals 14 residues. Germline CDR1 is LNHDA and CDR2 is SQIVND (reference sequence). The CDR3 DNA is TGTGCCAGTAGTATCGGACATGTGAGGGAGACCCAGTACTTC. Its protein is CASSIGHVRETQYF.

V and J are TRBV5-8 and TRBJ2-1, with D possibly TRBD1 on 6 matching bases. Trimming removed 2 bases at V and 15 bases at J, with 18 bases between. Germline-derived CDR1 and CDR2 are SGHTS and YDEGEE. The CDR3 runs to 13 residues. The CDR3 spells CASSLVGTSHAFF. Written as DNA, the CDR3 is TGTGCCAGCAGCTTAGTTGGGACATCCCACGCGTTCTTC.

About this clone: Other DNA sequences in the same sample also yield this CDR3. The chain recombines TRBV18 with TRBJ1-3, with D possibly TRBD1 on 5 matching bases. Germline V gives CDR1 KGHSH, CDR2 LQKENI. The CDR3 loop spans 14 amino acids. Trimming pared 3 bases from V and 0 bases from J, leaving 6 bases between. In DNA, the CDR3 is TGTGCCAGCTCACCGACAGACTCTGGAAACACCATATATTTT. Its translation: CASSPTDSGNTIYF.

This clone was found once. The chain employs TRBV30 and TRBJ1-6, with 7 bases matching TRBD1. The CDR3 consists of 17 residues. The germline V gene encodes CDR1 GTSNPN and CDR2 SVGIG (reference sequence). Losses at the gene ends were 3 bases for V and 5 bases for J; bases not matched to a gene: 13. Here the CDR3 reads CAWSLRTGGQNNSPLHF. CDR3 DNA: TGTGCCTGGAGCCTACGAACCGGGGGACAGAATAATTCACCCCTCCACTTT. Based on the CDR3 plus reference TRBV30 and TRBJ1-6, the full variable domain is SQTIHQWPATLVQPVGSPLSLECTVEGTSNPNLYWYRQAAGRGLQLLFYSVGIGQISSEVPQNLSASRPQDRQFILSSKKLLLSDSGFYLCAWSLRTGGQNNSPLHFGNGTRLTVT.

J is TRBJ1-2 and V is TRBV5-1; perhaps TRBD1 as D (6 bases). Trimming removed 3 bases at V and 8 bases at J, with 8 bases between. Germline V gene sequence: CDR1 SGHRS, CDR2 YFSETQ. The CDR3 extends over 11 amino acids. The CDR3 protein is CASSSQGGYTF. The CDR3 DNA is TGCGCCAGCAGCTCCCAGGGGGGCTACACCTTC.

The chain recombines TRBV28 with TRBJ1-6, with TRBD1 identical over 7 bases. The CDR3 totals 16 residues. J lost 9 bases, V lost 6 bases, and 14 bases had no gene match. Germline assignment: CDR1 MDHEN and CDR2 SYDVKM. The CDR3 DNA reads as TGTGCCAGCAGCCTTACACAGGGGTTCGTGAGTTCACCCCTCCACTTT. Residues: CASSLTQGFVSSPLHF.

The chain uses TRBV5-5 and TRBJ1-4, with TRBD1 as a possible D gene (6 bases). The V end was cut by 2 bases, the J end by 0 bases, with 11 bases between. Germline V lookup: CDR1 SGHKS, CDR2 YYEKEE (reference sequence). This CDR3 spans 16 amino acids. CDR3 DNA sequence: TGTGCCAGCAGCTTATGGGACACTACAACTAATGAAAAACTGTTTTTT. Protein product: CASSLWDTTTNEKLFF.

This chain connects TRBV9 to TRBJ2-1, with TRBD2 matching 11 bases. CDR1 and CDR2 (germline): SGDLS, YYNGEE. V lost 4 bases, J lost 8 bases, and 11 bases stayed unmatched. The CDR3 covers 16 residues. This CDR3 reads CASSPTDSGGAYEQFF. CDR3 DNA: TGTGCCAGCAGCCCGACGGATAGCGGGGGGGCCTATGAGCAGTTCTTC.

The chain joins TRBV2 to TRBJ1-5, with 9 bases lining up with TRBD1. Germline V CDR1 and CDR2: SNHLY, FYNNEI. V shed 7 bases and J 6 bases; nucleotides not matched to a gene: 10. CDR3 length equals 15 residues. DNA for the CDR3: TGTGCCAGCATTCCGGACAGGGGAAGGGGTCAGCCCCAGCATTTT. Its translation is CASIPDRGRGQPQHF. The entire variable domain, with the rest obtained from reference TRBV2 and TRBJ1-5, is as follows: EPEVTQTPSHQVTQMGQEVILRCVPISNHLYFYWYRQILGQKVEFLVSFYNNEISEKSEIFDDQFSVERPDGSNFTLKIRSTKLEDSAMYFCASIPDRGRGQPQHFGDGTRLSIL.

This rearrangement joins TRBV9 to TRBJ1-5, with TRBD1 matching 8 bases. Trimming removed 3 bases from V and 7 bases from J; junction bases left unmatched: 3. There are 13 residues in the CDR3. Germline CDR1 and CDR2: SGDLS and YYNGEE. The CDR3 loop is CASSATGDQPQHF. Written as DNA, the CDR3 is TGTGCCAGCAGCGCGACAGGGGACCAGCCCCAGCATTTT. Complete variable domain (other parts from reference TRBV9 and TRBJ1-5): DSGVTQTPKHLITATGQRVTLRCSPRSGDLSVYWYQQSLDQGLQFLIQYYNGEERAKGNILERFSAQQFPDLHSELNLSSLELGDSALYFCASSATGDQPQHFGDGTRLSIL.

CDR3 protein: CASSKTSGGAYEQYF. In DNA, the CDR3 is TGTGCCAGCAGTAAGACTAGCGGGGGGGCCTACGAGCAGTACTTC. The genes are TRBV6-5 and TRBJ2-7; 14 bases map to TRBD2. The CDR3 contains 15 residues. Germline V gene lookup returns CDR1 MNHEY and CDR2 SVGAGI. V lost 5 bases, J lost 2 bases, and 2 bases stayed unmatched.

The rearrangement uses TRBV3-1 (or the pseudogene TRBV3-2) and TRBJ1-6; the D is unclear. Looked up from germline, CDR1 is LGHDT and CDR2 is YNNKEL (reference sequence). The CDR3 contains 14 residues. Trimming removed 5 bases at V and 6 bases at J, with 11 bases between. This chain's CDR3 is CASSSGLTNSPLHF. The DNA of the CDR3 is TGTGCCAGCAGCTCTGGACTGACTAATTCACCCCTCCACTTT.

V is TRBV29-1 and J is TRBJ1-4; TRBD1 is a possible D gene (6 bases). The CDR3 has 14 residues. V was pared by 3 bases and J by 2 bases, with 10 bases between. Germline V gene lookup returns CDR1 SQVTM and CDR2 ANQGSEA. CDR3 protein: CSVDAGDTNEKLFF. CDR3 in DNA: TGCAGCGTTGATGCAGGGGACACTAATGAAAAACTGTTTTTT.

In this sample, this clone turned up a few times. The chain uses TRBV5-1 and TRBJ1-2; TRBD1 matches at 7 bases. This CDR3 spans 14 amino acids. V was clipped by 4 bases and J by 7 bases; unmatched bases: 10. The germline CDR1 and CDR2 sequences are SGHRS and YFSETQ. The CDR3 bases are TGCGCCAGCAGCGGGGAGACAGGGCTTGGTGGCTACACCTTC. This sequence encodes CASSGETGLGGYTF.

The CDR3 sequence: CASSTRTSGEPEQFF. The CDR3 nucleotides read TGTGCCAGCAGCACACGGACTAGCGGGGAACCTGAGCAGTTCTTC. This chain joins TRBV7-9 and TRBJ2-1; the match to TRBD2 covers 12 bases. CDR3 length: 15 amino acids. Per the germline V gene, CDR1 is SEHNR and CDR2 is FQNEAQ (reference sequence). Trimming took 5 bases from V and 9 from J; bases not matched to a gene: 8.

This rearrangement joins TRBV30 to TRBJ1-6, with D hard to call. Trimming cost V 0 bases and J 8 bases, with 11 bases left between them. The germline gives CDR1 GTSNPN, CDR2 SVGIG (reference sequence). This CDR3 region has 14 residues. For the CDR3, the DNA is TGTGCCTGGAGTGTACTCAGTCGGGATTCACCCCTCCACTTT. It codes for CAWSVLSRDSPLHF.

The chain links TRBV12-3 or TRBV12-4 to TRBJ1-2; D unclear. CDR3 size: 12 residues. Trimming pared 3 bases from V and 5 bases from J, leaving 7 bases between. The CDR3 reads CASSLQLYGYTF. The CDR3, as DNA: TGTGCCAGCAGTTTGCAGTTGTATGGCTACACCTTC.

V is TRBV27 and J is TRBJ2-3; 11 positions match TRBD2. CDR1 is MNHEY, CDR2 SMNVEV, per germline (reference sequence). Trimming took 10 bases from V and 0 from J; bases not matched to a gene: 6. The CDR3 sequence is 15 residues long. CDR3 residues: CATRLAGRSTDTQYF. The CDR3, as DNA: TGTGCCACCCGACTAGCGGGGAGGAGCACAGATACGCAGTATTTT.